This entry features one T cell receptor beta chain sequence. Its specificity is unknown. The sample belongs to a study of T cells and Merkel cell carcinoma outcomes. V lost 6 bases to trimming and J lost 1 base, with 9 bases between them. Germline loops: CDR1 MNHEY, CDR2 SVGAGI. This CDR3 has 13 amino acids. Study results and limitations: In Merkel cell carcinoma, repertoire and T-cell density reportedly predicted outcomes.

The table came from immunoSEQ multiplex PCR; TCRdb's copy has only in-frame clones and leaves some out. Found here are more than 9,500 clones, roughly 95% of them singletons; the top ten hold approximately 1%. Sequencing was done on a sample of tumor tissue from Merkel cell carcinoma. The receptor comes from a human donor with Merkel cell carcinoma. The chain is built from TRBV6-5 and TRBJ1-1; possibly TRBD1 for D (5 bases). This CDR3 reads CASSPTGNTEAFF. Written as DNA, the CDR3 is TGTGCCAGCAGCCCCACAGGGAACACTGAAGCTTTCTTT.